Reported below is one TCR beta chain. The antigen is unknown. The junction departs from the called germline gene at one end, perhaps through a read error. Mouse germline and gene names are used. This sample is part of a study of tissue T cells after allogeneic stem cell transplantation. Study outcomes and limitations: Anatomically similar tissues had similar TCR repertoires within each patient. Across patients, clones rarely overlapped, yet motif clusters were shared tissue-specifically.

Using immunoSEQ multiplex PCR, the repertoire was profiled, and TCRdb retains in-frame clones only, with some absent. The sample has 2,000 to 2,500 clones, about half seen once. Described time point: mouse harvest day 14 after allogeneic transplant. Tail vein injection delivered 10^7 T-cell-depleted bone marrow cells and 10^6 splenic CD5+ T cells. Mice had MHC-mismatched B6 into BALB/c GVHD, sampled day 7 or 14. This TCR was recovered from a female BALB/c mouse given C57BL/6 T cells with graft-versus-host disease after an allogeneic hematopoietic cell transplant. The specimen was liver tissue.

CDR3 DNA, as far as it was read: TGTGCCAGCAGTGAGCGGGGGATTTCCAACGAAAGATTATTT. This sequence encodes CASSERGISNERLF. The complete CDR3 reads CASSERGISNERLFF. The chain couples TRBV13-2 to TRBJ1-4, with D perhaps matching TRBD1 (5 bases). The read terminates 1 residue before the CDR3 end, so the remaining end is supplied by the germline J gene. This CDR3 is 15 amino acids long. CDR1 is NNHNN, CDR2 SYGAGS, per germline (reference sequence).